Listed here are 18 T cell receptor beta chains from one sample, sequenced in a study of identical twins. In TCRdb, the 5' RACE reads were re-called with MiXCR into one record per CDR3 protein. The sample holds 250,000 or so distinct CDR3 sequences, roughly 7% seen once. The sample was also reused in another study, on yellow fever vaccine responses in identical twins.

Sample: memory (CD45RO+) T cells sorted from blood. The receptors originated from a young woman in good health.

This clonotype has a handful of counts. The genes are TRBV2 and TRBJ2-7, with TRBD2 matching over 11 bases. This CDR3 region has 16 residues. Germline V lookup: CDR1 SNHLY, CDR2 FYNNEI. Trimming cost V 3 bases and J 2 bases; bases outside gene matches: 6. CDR3 coding DNA: TGTGCCAGCAGTGACCCGGGACTAGCGGACCCCTACGAGCAGTACTTC. Protein: CASSDPGLADPYEQYF.

V gene TRBV15 combines with J gene TRBJ2-3; 7 positions agree with TRBD2. This CDR3 has 16 residues. The J segment lost 2 bases and the V segment lost 0 bases, leaving 5 bases of the junction unmatched. CDR1 LNHNV and CDR2 YYDKDF come from the germline V gene (reference sequence). The DNA for the CDR3 is TGTGCCACCAGCAGAGATCGAGCGGGGATCACAGATACGCAGTATTTT. Translating gives CATSRDRAGITDTQYF.

This clonotype was observed at least ten times. V usage is TRBV11-1 and J usage is TRBJ2-7, with TRBD2 identical over 13 bases. The V segment lost 3 bases and the J segment 4 bases; nucleotides outside the gene matches: 12. The CDR3 covers 18 residues. Germline CDR1 SGHAT, CDR2 FQDESV (reference sequence). The DNA of the CDR3 is TGTGCCAGCAGCTTTTGGCGACTAGCGGGAGGAAAGGAGTACGAGCAGTACTTC. As protein: CASSFWRLAGGKEYEQYF.

This clonotype appeared a few times. The chain recombines TRBV5-6 with TRBJ2-2, with D perhaps assigned TRBD1 or TRBD2 (5 bases each). Germline V gene lookup returns CDR1 SGHDT and CDR2 YYEEEE. V lost 4 bases to trimming and J lost 4 bases, with 11 bases between them. The CDR3 is 14 residues long. CDR3 sequence reads: CASSPPRGTGELFF. The CDR3 DNA reads as TGTGCCAGCAGCCCCCCGAGGGGCACCGGGGAGCTGTTTTTT.

There are a few counts of this clonotype. The CDR3 DNA sequence: TGTGCCAGCAGCCGGGACAACTACGAGCAGTACTTC. It is translated as CASSRDNYEQYF. V and J are TRBV7-9 and TRBJ2-7; tentatively, D is TRBD1 (6 bases). Germline V gene sequence: CDR1 SEHNR, CDR2 FQNEAQ (reference sequence). The V end was cut by 5 bases, the J end by 3 bases, with 8 bases between. The CDR3 runs 12 residues.

In its sample, this clonotype was seen many times. J is TRBJ2-7 and V is TRBV12-3 or TRBV12-4; TRBD2 might be the D (5 bases). There are 12 residues in the CDR3. The V end lost 8 bases, the J end lost 5 bases, and 13 bases lay between the germline ends. CDR3 residues: CASSSGSHEQYV. The CDR3 DNA follows: TGTGCCAGCTCCTCGGGGTCCCACGAGCAGTACGTC.

The chain uses TRBV5-6 and TRBJ2-2, with TRBD1 as a possible D gene (6 bases). This CDR3 is 16 amino acids long. Germline CDR1 SGHDT, CDR2 YYEEEE. With 4 bases removed from V and 0 bases from J, the gap between germline ends came to 13 bases. Here the CDR3 DNA reads TGTGCCAGCAGCGAACAGGGAAATGCGAACACCGGGGAGCTGTTTTTT. Translated: CASSEQGNANTGELFF.

This clonotype was found a few times. The rearrangement joins TRBV6-6 to TRBJ1-2; D not resolved. The CDR3 has 13 residues. V shed 6 bases and J shed 4 bases, with 12 bases lying between them. CDR1 is MNHNY and CDR2 is SVGAGI in the germline V gene (reference sequence). This chain's CDR3 is CASRNNLGYGYTF. In nucleotides, the CDR3 is TGTGCCAGCAGGAATAATCTAGGCTATGGCTACACCTTC.

At least ten counts were recorded for this clonotype. The genes are TRBV10-3 and TRBJ2-7; 8 positions agree with TRBD2. This CDR3 region has 14 residues. CDR1 and CDR2 from the germline V gene are ENHRY and SYGVKD. With 5 bases clipped from V and 0 bases from J, the junction kept 3 bases outside the gene matches. This CDR3 is CAISRGGSSYEQYF. DNA of the CDR3: TGTGCCATCAGTCGCGGGGGGAGCTCCTACGAGCAGTACTTC.

This chain joins TRBV6-1 and TRBJ2-2, with TRBD1 matching 7 bases. V gave up 10 bases and J gave up 0 bases; unmatched junction bases: 5. The CDR3 is 14 amino acids. Per germline, CDR1 MNHNS and CDR2 SASEGT. The CDR3 sequence is CATTQGANTGELFF. As DNA, the CDR3 is TGTGCCACCACGCAGGGGGCGAACACCGGGGAGCTGTTTTTT.

This clonotype came up many times. The rearrangement links TRBV4-2 to TRBJ1-1; D unresolved. The germline CDR1 and CDR2 sequences are LGHNA and YNFKEQ. Trimming removed 0 bases at V and 4 bases at J, with 6 bases between. The CDR3 contains 13 residues. CDR3 amino acids: CASSQDQGTEAFF. CDR3 bases: TGTGCCAGCAGCCAAGATCAAGGCACTGAAGCTTTCTTT.

The rearrangement links TRBV10-2 to TRBJ2-5; D is uncertain. Between the trimmed V and J ends, which lost 6 bases and 7 bases, there was a span of 18 bases. The CDR3 length is 14 residues. The germline V gene encodes CDR1 WSHSY and CDR2 SAAADI. The CDR3 protein is CASSDRTGRGTQYF. In DNA form, the CDR3 reads TGCGCCAGCAGCGACCGGACGGGCCGAGGGACCCAGTACTTC.

This clonotype was observed at least ten times. The gene calls are TRBV20-1 and TRBJ2-1; 9 bases agree with TRBD2. The J segment lost 4 bases and the V segment lost 2 bases, leaving 9 bases of the junction unmatched. The length of the CDR3 is 16 residues. From germline, CDR1 is DFQATT and CDR2 SNEGSKA (reference sequence). The CDR3 here is CSARRFASGDYNEQFF. CDR3 sequence (DNA): TGCAGTGCTAGACGGTTCGCTAGCGGGGATTACAATGAGCAGTTCTTC.

This clonotype was recorded a few times. The chain recombines TRBV3-1 with TRBJ1-6; 7 nucleotides match TRBD1. CDR1 and CDR2 from the germline V gene are LGHDT and YNNKEL (reference sequence). The J segment lost 10 bases and the V segment lost 4 bases, leaving 7 bases of the junction unmatched. The CDR3 totals 14 residues. The CDR3 nucleotides are TGTGCCAGCAGCCGCCAGGGGGTTAGCTCACCCCTCCACTTT. Its translation: CASSRQGVSSPLHF.

J is TRBJ2-1 and V is TRBV27, with 7 positions matching TRBD1. Unmatched junction bases numbered 10, after V lost 11 bases and J lost 0 bases. Germline loops: CDR1 MNHEY, CDR2 SMNVEV (reference sequence). The CDR3 runs 15 residues. CDR3 amino acids: CACTPGGNSYNEQFF. In DNA, the CDR3 is TGTGCCTGCACCCCAGGGGGTAACTCCTACAATGAGCAGTTCTTC.

The J gene is TRBJ1-4, the V gene TRBV19; 9 bases match TRBD1. Germline lookup yields CDR1 LNHDA and CDR2 SQIVND (reference sequence). CDR3 length: 14 amino acids. The junction had 5 bases not matched to a gene; V was cut back by 6 bases and J by 6 bases. The CDR3 sequence is CASSPGQGDEKLFF. The CDR3 coding sequence is TGTGCCAGTAGCCCGGGACAGGGCGATGAAAAACTGTTTTTT.

The gene calls are TRBV27 and TRBJ2-7, with D tentatively TRBD2 (6 bases). This CDR3 region has 17 residues. Germline CDR1 is MNHEY and CDR2 is SMNVEV (reference sequence). Trimming pared 2 bases from V and 8 bases from J, leaving 25 bases between. CDR3 amino acids: CASSLAPDSTSGGKQYF. The DNA for the CDR3 is TGTGCCAGCAGTTTAGCCCCCGACTCCACCTCCGGGGGTAAGCAGTACTTC.

This clonotype was found a few times. This rearrangement joins TRBV5-1 to TRBJ2-2; D is possibly TRBD1 (5 bases). Germline V CDR1 and CDR2: SGHRS, YFSETQ. CDR3 length: 16 amino acids. V was cut by 1 base and J by 1 base, with 11 bases left in between. The CDR3 protein is CASSLPGRENTGELFF. In nucleotides, the CDR3 is TGCGCCAGCAGCTTGCCGGGCAGGGAGAACACCGGGGAGCTGTTTTTT. Filled out from reference TRBV5-1 and TRBJ2-2, the complete variable domain reads KAGVTQTPRYLIKTRGQQVTLSCSPISGHRSVSWYQQTPGQGLQFLFEYFSETQRNKGNFPGRFSGRQFSNSRSEMNVSTLELGDSALYLCASSLPGRENTGELFFGEGSRLTVL.